This T cell receptor beta chain stems from a study of shared clonotypes between healthy human individuals. The overall study: CD4 naive and memory got three plates each, CD8 naive two, CD8 memory one.

The CDR3 extends over 15 amino acids. The ends lost 8 bases at V and 1 base at J; junction bases unmatched: 10. In germline, CDR1 is SNHLY, CDR2 FYNNEI. Here immunoSEQ multiplex PCR was the method, and the copy in TCRdb shows in-frame clones only, minus some. Here the sample spans about 1 million clones, roughly 80% being singletons. Remarks on this clone: What it binds is unknown.

CD45RA+ naive and CD45RA-negative memory subsets were separated from CD4+ cells. General study points: The study found lower generation probabilities in non-shared clonotypes than in those shared by all four donors.

This receptor was obtained from a man younger than 35 in good health. This chain uses TRBV2 with TRBJ2-7, with TRBD1 matching 8 bases. Source material: memory CD4+ T cells sorted from blood. Subset noted: CD45RA-negative fraction. The CDR3 region is CASQPSGTGSYEQYF. CDR3 DNA: TGTGCCAGCCAACCCTCCGGGACAGGATCCTACGAGCAGTACTTC.